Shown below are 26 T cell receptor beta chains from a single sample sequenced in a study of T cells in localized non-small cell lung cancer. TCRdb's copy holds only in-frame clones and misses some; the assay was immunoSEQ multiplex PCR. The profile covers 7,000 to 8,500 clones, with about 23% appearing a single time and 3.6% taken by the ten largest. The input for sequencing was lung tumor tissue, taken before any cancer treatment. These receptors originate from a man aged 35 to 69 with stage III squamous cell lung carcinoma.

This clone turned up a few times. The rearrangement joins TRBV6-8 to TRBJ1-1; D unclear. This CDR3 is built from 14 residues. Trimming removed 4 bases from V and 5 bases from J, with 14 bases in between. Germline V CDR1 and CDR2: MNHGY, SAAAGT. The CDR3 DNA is TGTGCCAGCAGTTCCCGGGTGGGGAGTACTGAAGCTTTCTTT. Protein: CASSSRVGSTEAFF.

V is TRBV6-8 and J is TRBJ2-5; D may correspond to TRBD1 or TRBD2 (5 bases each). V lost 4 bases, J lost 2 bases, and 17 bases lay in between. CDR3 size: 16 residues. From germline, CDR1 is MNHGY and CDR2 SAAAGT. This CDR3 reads CASSWGISGRQETQYF. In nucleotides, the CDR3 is TGTGCCAGCAGTTGGGGGATTTCGGGACGACAAGAGACCCAGTACTTC.

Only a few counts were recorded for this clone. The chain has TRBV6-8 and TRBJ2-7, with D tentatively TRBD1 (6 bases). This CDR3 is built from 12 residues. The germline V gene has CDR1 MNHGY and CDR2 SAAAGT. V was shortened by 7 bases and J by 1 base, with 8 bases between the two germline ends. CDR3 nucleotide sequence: TGTGCCAGCACCACAGGGTCCTACGAGCAGTACTTC. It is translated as CASTTGSYEQYF.

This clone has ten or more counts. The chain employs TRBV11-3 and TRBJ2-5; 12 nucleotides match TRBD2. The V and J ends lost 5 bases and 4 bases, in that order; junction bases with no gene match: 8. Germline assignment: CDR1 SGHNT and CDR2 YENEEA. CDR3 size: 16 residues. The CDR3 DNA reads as TGTGCCAGCAGCCCGGCCCTGACTAGCGGGAGAGAGACCCAGTACTTC. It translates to CASSPALTSGRETQYF.

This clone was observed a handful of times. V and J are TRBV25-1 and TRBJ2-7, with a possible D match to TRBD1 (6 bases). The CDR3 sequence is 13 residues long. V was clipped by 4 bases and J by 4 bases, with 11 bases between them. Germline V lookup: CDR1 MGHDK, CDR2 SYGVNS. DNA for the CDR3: TGTGCCAGCAGTGGAACAGGGATGTACGAGCAGTACTTC. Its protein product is CASSGTGMYEQYF.

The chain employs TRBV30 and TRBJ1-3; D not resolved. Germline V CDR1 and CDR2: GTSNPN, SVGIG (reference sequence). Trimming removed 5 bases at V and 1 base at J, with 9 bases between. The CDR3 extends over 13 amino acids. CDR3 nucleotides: TGTGCCTGGGAGACGGAATCTGGAAACACCATATATTTT. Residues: CAWETESGNTIYF.

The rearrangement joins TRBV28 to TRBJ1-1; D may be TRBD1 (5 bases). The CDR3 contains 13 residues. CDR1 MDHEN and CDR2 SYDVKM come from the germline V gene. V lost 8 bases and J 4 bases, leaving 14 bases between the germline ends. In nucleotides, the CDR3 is TGTGCCAGCCTGCGCAGGGAGGTCACTGAAGCTTTCTTT. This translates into CASLRREVTEAFF.

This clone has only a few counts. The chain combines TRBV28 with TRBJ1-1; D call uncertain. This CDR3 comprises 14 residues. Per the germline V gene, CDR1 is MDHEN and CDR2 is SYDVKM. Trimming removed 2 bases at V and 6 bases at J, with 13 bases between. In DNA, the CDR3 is TGTGCCAGCAGTTTAACCTCGGGGAGTCCTGAAGCTTTCTTT. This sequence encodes CASSLTSGSPEAFF.

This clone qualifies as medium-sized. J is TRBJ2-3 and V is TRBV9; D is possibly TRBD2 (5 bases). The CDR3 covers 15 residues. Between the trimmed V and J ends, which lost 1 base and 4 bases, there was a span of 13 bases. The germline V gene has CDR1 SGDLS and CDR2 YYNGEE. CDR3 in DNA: TGTGCCAGCAGCGTAACGACTATATCACCAGATACGCAGTATTTT. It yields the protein CASSVTTISPDTQYF.

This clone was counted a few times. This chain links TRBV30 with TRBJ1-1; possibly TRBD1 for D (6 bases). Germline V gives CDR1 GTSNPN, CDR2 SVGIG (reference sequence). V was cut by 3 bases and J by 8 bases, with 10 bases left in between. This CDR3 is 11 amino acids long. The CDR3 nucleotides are TGTGCCTGGAGGAGGGGGTGGGAAGCTTTCTTT. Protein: CAWRRGWEAFF.

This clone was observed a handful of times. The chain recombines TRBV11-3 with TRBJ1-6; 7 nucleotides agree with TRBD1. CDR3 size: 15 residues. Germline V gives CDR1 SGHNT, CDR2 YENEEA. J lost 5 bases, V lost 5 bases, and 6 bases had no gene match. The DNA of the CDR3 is TGTGCCAGCAGCCCGGGACAGCTTCATAATTCACCCCTCCACTTT. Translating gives CASSPGQLHNSPLHF. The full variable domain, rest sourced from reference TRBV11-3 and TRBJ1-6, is EAGVVQSPRYKIIEKKQPVAFWCNPISGHNTLYWYLQNLGQGPELLIRYENEEAVDDSQLPKDRFSAERLKGVDSTLKIQPAELGDSAVYLCASSPGQLHNSPLHFGNGTRLTVT.

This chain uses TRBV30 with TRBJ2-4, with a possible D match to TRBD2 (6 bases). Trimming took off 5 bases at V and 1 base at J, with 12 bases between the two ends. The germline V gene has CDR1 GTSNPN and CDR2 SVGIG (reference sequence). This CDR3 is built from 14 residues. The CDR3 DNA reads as TGTGCCTGGGCTATGGAGGGGGCCAAAAACATTCAGTACTTC. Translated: CAWAMEGAKNIQYF.

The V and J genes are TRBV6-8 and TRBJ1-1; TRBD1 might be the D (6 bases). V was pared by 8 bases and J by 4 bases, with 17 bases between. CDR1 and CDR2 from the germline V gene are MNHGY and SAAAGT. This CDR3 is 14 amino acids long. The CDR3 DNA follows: TGTGCCAGCCGGGAAGGGGGGCGCGGCACTGAAGCTTTCTTT. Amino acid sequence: CASREGGRGTEAFF.

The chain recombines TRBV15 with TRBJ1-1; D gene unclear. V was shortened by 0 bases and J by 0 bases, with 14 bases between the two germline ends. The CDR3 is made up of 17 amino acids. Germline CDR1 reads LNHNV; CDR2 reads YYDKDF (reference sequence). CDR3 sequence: CATSRDASFGVNTEAFF. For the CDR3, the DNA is TGTGCCACCAGCAGAGATGCCTCGTTCGGGGTGAACACTGAAGCTTTCTTT.

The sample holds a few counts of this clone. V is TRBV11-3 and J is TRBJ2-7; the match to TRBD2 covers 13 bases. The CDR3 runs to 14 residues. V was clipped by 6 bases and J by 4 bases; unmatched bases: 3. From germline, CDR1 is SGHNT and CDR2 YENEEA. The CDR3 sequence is CASRGLAGKYEQYF. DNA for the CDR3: TGTGCCAGCAGGGGACTAGCGGGGAAATACGAGCAGTACTTC.

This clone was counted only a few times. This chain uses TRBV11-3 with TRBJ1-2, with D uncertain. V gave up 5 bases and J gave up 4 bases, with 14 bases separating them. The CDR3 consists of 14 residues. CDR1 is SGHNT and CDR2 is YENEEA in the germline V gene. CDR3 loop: CASSPPPIVYGYTF. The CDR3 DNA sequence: TGTGCCAGCAGCCCCCCTCCGATTGTCTATGGCTACACCTTC.

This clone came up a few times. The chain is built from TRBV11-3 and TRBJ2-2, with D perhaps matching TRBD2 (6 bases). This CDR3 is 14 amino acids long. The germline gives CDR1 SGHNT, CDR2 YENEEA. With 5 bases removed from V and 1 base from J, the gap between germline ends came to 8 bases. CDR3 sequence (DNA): TGTGCCAGCAGCCCGGGACTGAACACCGGGGAGCTGTTTTTT. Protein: CASSPGLNTGELFF. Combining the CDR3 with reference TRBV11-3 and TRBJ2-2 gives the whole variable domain EAGVVQSPRYKIIEKKQPVAFWCNPISGHNTLYWYLQNLGQGPELLIRYENEEAVDDSQLPKDRFSAERLKGVDSTLKIQPAELGDSAVYLCASSPGLNTGELFFGEGSRLTVL.

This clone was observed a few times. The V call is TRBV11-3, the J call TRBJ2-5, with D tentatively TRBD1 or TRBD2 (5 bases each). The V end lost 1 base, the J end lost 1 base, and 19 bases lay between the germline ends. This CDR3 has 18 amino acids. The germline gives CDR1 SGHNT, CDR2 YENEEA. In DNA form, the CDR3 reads TGTGCCAGCAGCTTAGGGATAGGGACCACCAATCGCCAAGAGACCCAGTACTTC. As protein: CASSLGIGTTNRQETQYF.

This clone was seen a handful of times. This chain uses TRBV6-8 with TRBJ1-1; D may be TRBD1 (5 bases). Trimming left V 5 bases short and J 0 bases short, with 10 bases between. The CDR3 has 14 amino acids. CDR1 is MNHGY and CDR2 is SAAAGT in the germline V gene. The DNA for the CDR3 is TGTGCCAGCAGTGGGGGGTCCATGAACACTGAAGCTTTCTTT. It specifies CASSGGSMNTEAFF.

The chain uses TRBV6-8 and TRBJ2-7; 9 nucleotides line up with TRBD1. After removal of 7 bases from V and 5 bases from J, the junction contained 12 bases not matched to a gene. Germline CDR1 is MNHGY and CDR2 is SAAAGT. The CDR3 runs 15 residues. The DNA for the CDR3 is TGTGCCAGCATTAATCCTGGGGACAGGGACAACGAGCAGTACTTC. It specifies CASINPGDRDNEQYF.

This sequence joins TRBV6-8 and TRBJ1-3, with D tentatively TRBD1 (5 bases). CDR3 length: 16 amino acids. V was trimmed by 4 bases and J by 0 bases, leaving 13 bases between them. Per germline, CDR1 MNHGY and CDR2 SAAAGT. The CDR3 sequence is CASSSTGAISGNTIYF. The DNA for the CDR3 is TGTGCCAGCAGTTCGACCGGGGCCATCTCTGGAAACACCATATATTTT.

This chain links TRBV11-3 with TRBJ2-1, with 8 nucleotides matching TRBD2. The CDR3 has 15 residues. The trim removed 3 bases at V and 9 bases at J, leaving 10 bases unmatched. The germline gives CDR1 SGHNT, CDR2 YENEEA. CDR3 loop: CASSLDLTSAGEQFF. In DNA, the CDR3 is TGTGCCAGCAGCTTGGATCTGACTAGCGCCGGTGAGCAGTTCTTC. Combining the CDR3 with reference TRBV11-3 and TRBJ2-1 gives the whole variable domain EAGVVQSPRYKIIEKKQPVAFWCNPISGHNTLYWYLQNLGQGPELLIRYENEEAVDDSQLPKDRFSAERLKGVDSTLKIQPAELGDSAVYLCASSLDLTSAGEQFFGPGTRLTVL.

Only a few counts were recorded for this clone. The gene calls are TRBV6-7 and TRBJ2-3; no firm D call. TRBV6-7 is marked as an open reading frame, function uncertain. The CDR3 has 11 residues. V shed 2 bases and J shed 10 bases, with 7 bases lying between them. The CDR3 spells CASSYGVAQYF. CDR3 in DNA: TGTGCCAGCAGTTACGGGGTAGCGCAGTATTTT.

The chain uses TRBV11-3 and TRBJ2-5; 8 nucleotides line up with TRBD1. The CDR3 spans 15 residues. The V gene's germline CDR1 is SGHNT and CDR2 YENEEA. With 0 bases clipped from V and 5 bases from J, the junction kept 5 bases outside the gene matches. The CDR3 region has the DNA TGTGCCAGCAGCTTAGACACAGGGGGATATGAGACCCAGTACTTC. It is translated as CASSLDTGGYETQYF.

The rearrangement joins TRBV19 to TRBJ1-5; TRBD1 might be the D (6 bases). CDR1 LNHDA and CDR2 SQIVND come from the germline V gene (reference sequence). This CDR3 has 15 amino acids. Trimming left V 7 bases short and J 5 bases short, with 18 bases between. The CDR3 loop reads CASTPGAARYQPQHF. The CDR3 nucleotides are TGTGCCAGTACCCCAGGGGCAGCGCGTTATCAGCCCCAGCATTTT.

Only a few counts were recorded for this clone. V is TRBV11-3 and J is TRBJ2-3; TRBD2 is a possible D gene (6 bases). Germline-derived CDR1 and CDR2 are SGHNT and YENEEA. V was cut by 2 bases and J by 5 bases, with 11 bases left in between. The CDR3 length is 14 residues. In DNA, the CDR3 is TGTGCCAGCAGCTTACCGGGAGTTAGAGATACGCAGTATTTT. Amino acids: CASSLPGVRDTQYF.